These 27 T cell receptor beta chains share one sample of origin, sequenced in a study of brain T cells in children with intractable seizures. The repertoire was sequenced with immunoSEQ multiplex PCR; TCRdb's copy has only in-frame clones and lacks some. This sample has over 95,000 clones, with roughly 94% found just once. The specimen comprised peripheral blood, sampled at surgery. The source of these receptors is a boy younger than two with hemimegalencephaly and intractable seizures.

The rearrangement joins TRBV6-6 to TRBJ2-7, with D maybe TRBD2 (6 bases). Per the germline V gene, CDR1 is MNHNY and CDR2 is SVGAGI (reference sequence). V was trimmed by 4 bases and J by 5 bases, leaving 15 bases between them. This CDR3 is built from 14 residues. DNA for the CDR3: TGTGCCAGCAGTTTACCCCGGGAGAGTAACGAGCAGTACTTC. Residues: CASSLPRESNEQYF.

This sequence joins TRBV11-2 and TRBJ1-1; 10 nucleotides match TRBD1. This CDR3 has 16 residues. The trim removed 3 bases at V and 5 bases at J, leaving 9 bases unmatched. In germline, CDR1 is SGHAT, CDR2 FQNNGV. CDR3: CASSLDDRGLRTEAFF. The CDR3 DNA is TGTGCCAGCAGCTTGGACGACAGGGGGCTCAGGACTGAAGCTTTCTTT.

V gene TRBV5-1 combines with J gene TRBJ1-2; maybe TRBD1 (6 bases). V lost 3 bases, J lost 8 bases, and 14 bases lay in between. Per germline, CDR1 SGHRS and CDR2 YFSETQ. The CDR3 sequence is 13 residues long. The chain's CDR3 is CASSSYRANGYTF. CDR3 nucleotide sequence: TGCGCCAGCAGCTCCTACAGGGCTAACGGCTACACCTTC.

The chain links TRBV3-1 (or the pseudogene TRBV3-2) to TRBJ2-3; tentatively, D is TRBD1 or TRBD2 (6 bases each). Germline values: CDR1 LGHDT, CDR2 YNNKEL (reference sequence). V was shortened by 4 bases and J by 4 bases, with 15 bases between the two germline ends. CDR3 length: 15 residues. CDR3 region: CASSRRAGTPDTQYF. The CDR3 nucleotides read TGTGCCAGCAGCCGCCGGGCGGGGACACCAGATACGCAGTATTTT.

The chain is built from TRBV11-2 and TRBJ2-7; D unresolved. V was trimmed by 3 bases and J by 0 bases, leaving 6 bases between them. Germline CDR1 SGHAT, CDR2 FQNNGV. This CDR3 has 13 amino acids. The DNA for the CDR3 is TGTGCCAGCAGCTTTTCGTCCTCCTACGAGCAGTACTTC. It yields the protein CASSFSSSYEQYF.

V and J are TRBV5-1 and TRBJ2-7; 7 bases are shared with TRBD2. The CDR3 spans 16 residues. After removal of 0 bases from V and 0 bases from J, the junction contained 6 bases not matched to a gene. Germline V gives CDR1 SGHRS, CDR2 YFSETQ. The CDR3 spells CASSLAPSGFSYEQYF. Here the CDR3 DNA reads TGCGCCAGCAGCTTGGCCCCTAGCGGTTTCTCCTACGAGCAGTACTTC. Complete variable domain (other parts from reference TRBV5-1 and TRBJ2-7): KAGVTQTPRYLIKTRGQQVTLSCSPISGHRSVSWYQQTPGQGLQFLFEYFSETQRNKGNFPGRFSGRQFSNSRSEMNVSTLELGDSALYLCASSLAPSGFSYEQYFGPGTRLTVT.

The rearrangement links TRBV3-1 (or the pseudogene TRBV3-2) to TRBJ2-3, with a possible D match to TRBD1 (5 bases). Trimming removed 1 base from V and 4 bases from J, with 27 bases in between. The CDR3 is 20 residues long. Germline values: CDR1 LGHDT, CDR2 YNNKEL (reference sequence). In DNA, the CDR3 is TGTGCCAGCAGCCAAGCCCCGGCTATAAGATCAGGGTTGGTGGCAGATACGCAGTATTTT. Its translation: CASSQAPAIRSGLVADTQYF.

This rearrangement joins TRBV15 to TRBJ2-1; D remains ambiguous. The germline V gene has CDR1 LNHNV and CDR2 YYDKDF (reference sequence). V was trimmed by 1 base and J by 0 bases, leaving 7 bases between them. This CDR3 has 15 amino acids. CDR3 region: CATSRATASYNEQFF. CDR3 DNA: TGTGCCACCAGCAGAGCTACAGCCTCCTACAATGAGCAGTTCTTC.

The V gene is TRBV28, the J gene TRBJ2-7; D may match TRBD1 or TRBD2 (5 bases each). The ends were cut back, 6 bases at V and 5 bases at J, with 17 bases in the middle. Per the germline V gene, CDR1 is MDHEN and CDR2 is SYDVKM. This CDR3 is 14 amino acids long. CDR3: CASSAGTPSHEQYF. DNA for the CDR3: TGTGCCAGCAGCGCCGGGACGCCGAGCCACGAGCAGTACTTC.

The chain is built from TRBV6-1 and TRBJ2-5; possibly TRBD2 for D (6 bases). The CDR3 is 15 amino acids. Germline V gives CDR1 MNHNS, CDR2 SASEGT. Trimming pared 1 base from V and 1 base from J, leaving 10 bases between. CDR3 region: CASSEGLGPQETQYF. The CDR3, as DNA: TGTGCCAGCAGTGAAGGACTAGGCCCCCAAGAGACCCAGTACTTC.

The chain combines TRBV15 with TRBJ2-7, with a weak D call TRBD1 (6 bases). From germline, CDR1 is LNHNV and CDR2 YYDKDF (reference sequence). The V end lost 1 base, the J end lost 3 bases, and 7 bases lay between the germline ends. The CDR3 loop spans 13 amino acids. CDR3 residues: CATSRGRGYEQYF. CDR3 nucleotides: TGTGCCACCAGCAGAGGCAGGGGCTACGAGCAGTACTTC.

The genes are TRBV6-5 and TRBJ2-7; 8 bases fit TRBD1. With 3 bases clipped from V and 3 bases from J, the junction kept 7 bases outside the gene matches. Germline CDR1 MNHEY, CDR2 SVGAGI. The CDR3 extends over 15 amino acids. CDR3 in DNA: TGTGCCAGCAGTTATTCGACAGGGGCCTTCTACGAGCAGTACTTC. Amino acid sequence: CASSYSTGAFYEQYF.

In its sample, this clone was seen once. The chain couples TRBV5-1 to TRBJ2-7; TRBD2 is a possible D gene (6 bases). The germline CDR1 and CDR2 sequences are SGHRS and YFSETQ. This CDR3 has 13 amino acids. V lost 2 bases, J lost 3 bases, and 9 bases lay in between. Here the CDR3 DNA reads TGCGCCAGCAGCTTATGGCGGGACTACGAGCAGTACTTC. Translated, it gives CASSLWRDYEQYF.

The rearrangement links TRBV20-1 to TRBJ1-5; tentatively, D is TRBD1 (6 bases). The V and J ends lost 3 bases and 6 bases respectively, with 21 bases between them. CDR3 length: 16 residues. Looked up from germline, CDR1 is DFQATT and CDR2 is SNEGSKA (reference sequence). The DNA for the CDR3 is TGCAGTGCTAGTAAGGGGGTATCGGCCTCAAGTCAGCCCCAGCATTTT. Its protein product is CSASKGVSASSQPQHF.

This chain joins TRBV4-2 and TRBJ2-7, with 7 bases aligning to TRBD2. Trimming removed 0 bases from V and 6 bases from J; junction bases left unmatched: 8. Germline CDR1 is LGHNA and CDR2 is YNFKEQ. The CDR3 is 15 amino acids. In nucleotides, the CDR3 is TGTGCCAGCAGCCAAGATCCGGCGGGAGCCGGCGAGCAGTACTTC. The encoded protein is CASSQDPAGAGEQYF.

This chain connects TRBV4-3 to TRBJ2-7; D remains ambiguous. This CDR3 comprises 17 residues. Trimming stripped 1 base from V and 2 bases from J, with 18 bases between. Germline CDR1 is LGHNA and CDR2 is YSLEER. The CDR3 DNA reads TGCGCCAGCAGCCAAGGGGCCGTTGAGGCAAGCCCCTACGAGCAGTACTTC. This gives the protein CASSQGAVEASPYEQYF.

V is TRBV5-6 and J is TRBJ1-3; 7 nucleotides agree with TRBD1. V lost 4 bases and J lost 2; bases outside the gene matches: 6. The germline CDR1 and CDR2 sequences are SGHDT and YYEEEE. CDR3 length: 15 residues. This CDR3 is CASSIVQGTGNTIYF. CDR3 sequence (DNA): TGTGCCAGCAGCATAGTACAGGGGACTGGAAACACCATATATTTT.

The chain combines TRBV25-1 with TRBJ2-3; 11 nucleotides align to TRBD2. CDR1 is MGHDK, CDR2 SYGVNS, per germline. After removal of 3 bases from V and 8 bases from J, the junction contained 4 bases not matched to a gene. The CDR3 sequence is 14 residues long. CDR3 residues: CASSDLAGGSTQYF. CDR3 DNA: TGTGCCAGCAGTGACCTAGCGGGAGGTAGTACGCAGTATTTT.

The chain couples TRBV6-5 to TRBJ2-1, with 9 bases fitting TRBD2. Germline trimming cut 0 bases from V and 2 bases from J; bases unmatched to any gene: 2. In germline, CDR1 is MNHEY, CDR2 SVGAGI. The CDR3 runs 16 residues. The CDR3 DNA follows: TGTGCCAGCAGTTACTCCGGGACTAGCCCCTACAATGAGCAGTTCTTC. It translates to CASSYSGTSPYNEQFF.

The CDR3 DNA reads as TGTGCCAGCAGCCCTATTGGGGGGACAGGACCCTACAATGAGCAGTTCTTC. It yields the protein CASSPIGGTGPYNEQFF. V is TRBV9 and J is TRBJ2-1; 8 bases line up with TRBD1. The CDR3 runs 17 residues. The germline gives CDR1 SGDLS, CDR2 YYNGEE. J was trimmed by 2 bases and V by 4 bases; bases with no gene match: 11.

This chain connects TRBV7-2 to TRBJ2-1, with a weak D call TRBD1 (6 bases). CDR3 length: 15 residues. V lost 5 bases and J 7 bases, leaving 18 bases between the germline ends. The germline CDR1 and CDR2 sequences are SGHTA and FQGNSA. CDR3 DNA: TGTGCCAGCAGCCCCAGGGGAGACACCTCGAATGAGCAGTTCTTC. Its protein product is CASSPRGDTSNEQFF. The full variable domain, with the rest looked up from reference TRBV7-2 and TRBJ2-1, is GAGVSQSPSNKVTEKGKDVELRCDPISGHTALYWYRQSLGQGLEFLIYFQGNSAPDKSGLPSDRFSAERTGGSVSTLTIQRTQQEDSAVYLCASSPRGDTSNEQFFGPGTRLTVL.

This chain connects TRBV6-6 to TRBJ2-1; 9 positions match TRBD2. Germline CDR1 MNHNY, CDR2 SVGAGI (reference sequence). Trimming took 6 bases from V and 5 from J; bases not matched to a gene: 11. The CDR3 extends over 16 amino acids. In DNA form, the CDR3 reads TGTGCCAGCAGCCGAATTCTAGCGGGGCGGCACAATGAGCAGTTCTTC. This sequence encodes CASSRILAGRHNEQFF.

This clone was detected only once. The gene calls are TRBV27 and TRBJ2-1, with 11 nucleotides matching TRBD2. CDR3 length: 17 amino acids. Germline loops: CDR1 MNHEY, CDR2 SMNVEV (reference sequence). With 6 bases clipped from V and 4 bases from J, the junction kept 11 bases outside the gene matches. The CDR3 DNA sequence: TGTGCCAGCAGCACCATTAGACTAGCGGGAACATACAATGAGCAGTTCTTC. This translates into CASSTIRLAGTYNEQFF.

The rearrangement joins TRBV6-2 or TRBV6-3 to TRBJ2-1; no clear D gene. The germline CDR1 and CDR2 sequences are MNHEY and SVGEGT. V lost 4 bases and J 7 bases, leaving 11 bases between the germline ends. The CDR3 is 13 amino acids. CDR3 loop: CASSSRVGNEQFF. The DNA of the CDR3 is TGTGCCAGCAGTTCCCGAGTGGGGAATGAGCAGTTCTTC.

The DNA for the CDR3 is TGTGCCAGCAGCCCCAACCCAGGATTGAGGGTCAGCACAGATACGCAGTATTTT. Amino acid sequence: CASSPNPGLRVSTDTQYF. The chain has TRBV28 and TRBJ2-3; a possible D gene is TRBD2 (5 bases). The CDR3 loop spans 18 amino acids. V lost 6 bases and J 0 bases, leaving 22 bases between the germline ends. Germline CDR1 MDHEN, CDR2 SYDVKM.

The chain joins TRBV30 to TRBJ1-1; TRBD1 might be the D (5 bases). Per germline, CDR1 GTSNPN and CDR2 SVGIG (reference sequence). The V gene lost 1 base and the J gene lost 0 bases, with 12 bases spanning the gap. The length of the CDR3 is 15 residues. This CDR3 is CAWSETVGLNTEAFF. The CDR3, as DNA: TGTGCCTGGAGTGAAACAGTGGGACTGAACACTGAAGCTTTCTTT.

The count of this clone is one. The chain links TRBV30 to TRBJ2-3; 12 positions agree with TRBD2. The CDR3 totals 15 residues. V was pared by 3 bases and J by 4 bases, with 5 bases of the junction left unmatched. Germline assignment: CDR1 GTSNPN and CDR2 SVGIG (reference sequence). The CDR3 DNA reads as TGTGCCTGGAGCCTAGCGGGAGGGATATCAGATACGCAGTATTTT. It is translated as CAWSLAGGISDTQYF.